Below are 16 T cell receptor beta chains sequenced from a single sample in a study of shared clonotypes between healthy human individuals. Produced via immunoSEQ multiplex PCR; TCRdb's table is partial and in-frame only. Of about 960,000 clones listed, 76% are singletons. The material sequenced was memory CD4+ T cells sorted from blood. The subset was: CD45RA-negative fraction. All receptors come from a man aged 18 to 35 in good health.

The chain is built from TRBV4-1 and TRBJ2-1; possibly TRBD1 or TRBD2 for D (7 bases each). The CDR3 has 18 residues. Germline V gives CDR1 MGHRA, CDR2 YSYEKL. V was shortened by 0 bases and J by 2 bases, with 17 bases between the two germline ends. The CDR3 DNA reads as TGCGCCAGCAGCCAAGATAGGGGGCTAGCGGCCCCCTACAATGAGCAGTTCTTC. Amino acid sequence: CASSQDRGLAAPYNEQFF.

V is TRBV6-5 and J is TRBJ2-7, with 10 bases fitting TRBD2. J gave up 6 bases and V 4 bases, and 9 bases lay outside the gene matches. CDR1 is MNHEY and CDR2 is SVGAGI in the germline V gene. The CDR3 has 15 residues. CDR3 sequence: CASSSTLAGGREQYF. The CDR3 region has the DNA TGTGCCAGCAGTTCCACCTTAGCGGGAGGTCGCGAGCAGTACTTC.

The CDR3 region is CAINAGYTDTQYF. DNA for the CDR3: TGTGCCATCAATGCGGGGTACACAGATACGCAGTATTTT. This rearrangement joins TRBV10-3 to TRBJ2-3, with D possibly matching TRBD2 (6 bases). Germline CDR1 is ENHRY and CDR2 is SYGVKD. This CDR3 is built from 13 residues. Trimming shortened V by 7 bases and J by 2 bases, and 10 bases separated the two germline ends.

The sample holds many counts of this clone. The chain uses TRBV7-8 and TRBJ2-1, with TRBD2 matching over 8 bases. Trimming took 2 bases from V and 7 from J; bases not matched to a gene: 7. This CDR3 is built from 15 residues. Germline CDR1 SGHVS, CDR2 FQNEAQ. The CDR3 reads CASSLMAGGGNEQFF. CDR3 nucleotides: TGTGCCAGCAGCTTAATGGCGGGAGGCGGTAATGAGCAGTTCTTC.

J is TRBJ2-5 and V is TRBV11-2; a weak D match, TRBD1 (6 bases). Germline values: CDR1 SGHAT, CDR2 FQNNGV. The CDR3 spans 14 residues. The V and J ends lost 5 bases and 5 bases respectively, with 15 bases between them. The CDR3: CASSLWQQGETQYF. CDR3 in DNA: TGTGCCAGCAGCCTATGGCAGCAGGGGGAGACCCAGTACTTC.

The rearrangement links TRBV10-3 to TRBJ2-7, with D possibly being TRBD1 (7 bases). V lost 5 bases, J lost 0 bases, and 11 bases lay in between. Germline CDR1 is ENHRY and CDR2 is SYGVKD. The CDR3 loop spans 14 amino acids. The CDR3 region has the DNA TGTGCCATCAGTTCAGGGGGGAGCTCCTACGAGCAGTACTTC. This codes for CAISSGGSSYEQYF.

This clone was observed a handful of times. The identical CDR3 is also encoded by other nucleotide sequences in the sample. The V call is TRBV29-1, the J call TRBJ2-3; 9 bases align to TRBD2. The V and J ends lost 7 bases and 1 base, in that order; junction bases with no gene match: 0. The CDR3 is 12 amino acids. Germline V gene lookup returns CDR1 SQVTM and CDR2 ANQGSEA. The CDR3 bases are TGCAGCGGCGGGAGGGGCACAGATACGCAGTATTTT. Protein: CSGGRGTDTQYF.

This clone showed up many times. This chain links TRBV19 with TRBJ1-1; D may be TRBD1 (6 bases). The CDR3 has 17 amino acids. CDR1 is LNHDA, CDR2 SQIVND, per germline (reference sequence). V was cut by 4 bases and J by 5 bases, with 23 bases left in between. As DNA, the CDR3 is TGTGCCAGTAGTAATTGGGCCGGGGGCCGTGGGGAGACTGAAGCTTTCTTT. Translating it yields CASSNWAGGRGETEAFF.

This sequence joins TRBV4-3 and TRBJ2-1, with D perhaps matching TRBD2 (6 bases). Trimming shortened V by 0 bases and J by 5 bases, and 8 bases separated the two germline ends. The CDR3 has 14 amino acids. Germline CDR1 LGHNA, CDR2 YSLEER. For the CDR3, the DNA is TGCGCCAGCAGCCAAGAAACGGGAGACAATGAGCAGTTCTTC. As protein: CASSQETGDNEQFF.

The chain joins TRBV4-1 to TRBJ1-6, with 7 nucleotides matching TRBD1. Germline V gene lookup returns CDR1 MGHRA and CDR2 YSYEKL. This CDR3 has 18 amino acids. Trimming at V came to 4 bases and at J to 7 bases, leaving 16 bases not matched to a gene. As DNA, the CDR3 is TGCGCCAGCAGCCTTACCTACGGCGCACAGGGGTTAAATTCACCCCTCCACTTT. Translating it yields CASSLTYGAQGLNSPLHF.

This clone has only one observation. This chain connects TRBV19 to TRBJ2-7, with D unclear. Trimming removed 4 bases from V and 0 bases from J, with 13 bases in between. This CDR3 contains 15 residues. Germline V gives CDR1 LNHDA, CDR2 SQIVND (reference sequence). CDR3 sequence: CASSTSMTTSYEQYF. CDR3 in DNA: TGTGCCAGTAGTACCTCCATGACAACCTCCTACGAGCAGTACTTC.

This sequence joins TRBV5-1 and TRBJ2-5; 12 positions agree with TRBD2. The CDR3 runs to 16 residues. Looked up from germline, CDR1 is SGHRS and CDR2 is YFSETQ. With 4 bases clipped from V and 4 bases from J, the junction kept 8 bases outside the gene matches. CDR3 coding DNA: TGCGCCAGCAGCCCCTCCCCACTAGCGGGGGGAGAGACCCAGTACTTC. Its protein product is CASSPSPLAGGETQYF.

This rearrangement joins TRBV2 to TRBJ1-2; a possible D gene is TRBD1 (6 bases). The CDR3 spans 13 residues. Germline-derived CDR1 and CDR2 are SNHLY and FYNNEI. Between the trimmed V and J ends, which lost 4 bases and 8 bases, there was a span of 14 bases. This chain's CDR3 is CASSGQDYLGYTF. The CDR3 bases are TGTGCCAGCAGTGGACAGGACTATCTGGGCTACACCTTC.

This clone was detected only a few times. This chain links TRBV5-1 with TRBJ2-3; 12 bases line up with TRBD2. V was pared by 2 bases and J by 6 bases, with 7 bases of the junction left unmatched. The germline gives CDR1 SGHRS, CDR2 YFSETQ. CDR3 length: 16 residues. The CDR3: CASSLGTSGPPDTQYF. The CDR3 DNA follows: TGCGCCAGCAGCTTAGGGACTAGCGGGCCCCCCGATACGCAGTATTTT.

The chain joins TRBV19 to TRBJ1-2, with TRBD1 matching 7 bases. This CDR3 contains 15 residues. Germline CDR1 is LNHDA and CDR2 is SQIVND (reference sequence). V was pared by 7 bases and J by 4 bases, with 12 bases of the junction left unmatched. The CDR3 DNA sequence: TGTGCCAGTAAAACCGGGACAGTCTCTTTCTATGGCTACACCTTC. Translating gives CASKTGTVSFYGYTF. The full variable domain, its missing parts supplied by reference TRBV19 and TRBJ1-2, is DGGITQSPKYLFRKEGQNVTLSCEQNLNHDAMYWYRQDPGQGLRLIYYSQIVNDFQKGDIAEGYSVSREKKESFPLTVTSAQKNPTAFYLCASKTGTVSFYGYTFGSGTRLTVV.

In its sample, this clone was seen a few times. The V and J genes are TRBV19 and TRBJ1-2; D uncertain. CDR3 size: 13 residues. V dropped 4 bases and J dropped 3 bases, with 9 bases sitting between them. Per germline, CDR1 LNHDA and CDR2 SQIVND (reference sequence). The CDR3 coding sequence is TGTGCCAGTAGTAACGGCGAGGACTATGGCTACACCTTC. It specifies CASSNGEDYGYTF. Based on the CDR3 plus reference TRBV19 and TRBJ1-2, the full variable domain is DGGITQSPKYLFRKEGQNVTLSCEQNLNHDAMYWYRQDPGQGLRLIYYSQIVNDFQKGDIAEGYSVSREKKESFPLTVTSAQKNPTAFYLCASSNGEDYGYTFGSGTRLTVV.